Presented here are 13 T cell receptor beta chains from one specimen sequenced in a study of T-cell memory formation after mild COVID-19. TCRdb called the 5' RACE reads again in MiXCR, with one record for every CDR3 protein. The data show 210,000 or so distinct CDR3 sequences, under 12% seen once. Material for sequencing was PBMCs or a T cell subset sorted from them (not recorded which). The receptors stem from a man younger than 35 who had mild COVID-19 (a few samples of this study predate the infection). Cell type and time point are not known.

This clonotype was counted a few times. This chain connects TRBV6-5 to TRBJ1-1; no firm D call. The CDR3 spans 16 residues. Germline assignment: CDR1 MNHEY and CDR2 SVGAGI. Trimming removed 0 bases from V and 1 base from J, with 12 bases in between. Here the CDR3 reads CASSYSGGSRNTEAFF. The CDR3 DNA reads as TGTGCCAGCAGTTACTCGGGCGGGAGCAGGAACACTGAAGCTTTCTTT.

The CDR3 DNA follows: TGCGCCAGCAGGATTGAGAGGGGGCTAGGCGCAGATACGCAGTATTTT. Translated: CASRIERGLGADTQYF. The chain employs TRBV5-1 and TRBJ2-3; 7 bases match TRBD1. This CDR3 is built from 16 residues. V lost 5 bases and J lost 4; bases outside the gene matches: 13. Germline V lookup: CDR1 SGHRS, CDR2 YFSETQ. Full variable domain (missing parts from reference TRBV5-1 and TRBJ2-3): KAGVTQTPRYLIKTRGQQVTLSCSPISGHRSVSWYQQTPGQGLQFLFEYFSETQRNKGNFPGRFSGRQFSNSRSEMNVSTLELGDSALYLCASRIERGLGADTQYFGPGTRLTVL.

CDR3 protein: CASNIRPGQGNTGELFF. CDR3 sequence (DNA): TGTGCCAGCAATATACGCCCGGGACAGGGAAACACCGGGGAGCTGTTTTTT. This chain connects TRBV12-3 or TRBV12-4 to TRBJ2-2; 9 bases are shared with TRBD1. Trimming cost V 7 bases and J 2 bases; bases outside gene matches: 11. The CDR3 totals 17 residues.

In this sample, this clonotype turned up a few times. The chain links TRBV5-1 to TRBJ2-1; TRBD2 agrees at 12 bases. This CDR3 contains 16 residues. The ends lost 4 bases at V and 0 bases at J; junction bases unmatched: 2. Germline CDR1 is SGHRS and CDR2 is YFSETQ. The DNA of the CDR3 is TGCGCCAGCAGCCCTAGCGGGGGGGACTCCTACAATGAGCAGTTCTTC. This sequence encodes CASSPSGGDSYNEQFF.

This sequence joins TRBV5-1 and TRBJ1-3, with unresolved D. The CDR3 loop spans 14 amino acids. CDR1 is SGHRS, CDR2 YFSETQ, per germline. Trimming took off 5 bases at V and 4 bases at J, with 13 bases between the two ends. The CDR3 DNA reads TGCGCCAGCAGGTCTACCGAGGGCGGAAACACCATATATTTT. Its protein is CASRSTEGGNTIYF.

This clonotype has just a few counts. This sequence joins TRBV4-1 and TRBJ1-1; D unclear. V was clipped by 0 bases and J by 0 bases, with 11 bases between them. CDR3 length equals 16 residues. CDR1 MGHRA and CDR2 YSYEKL come from the germline V gene. The CDR3 reads CASSQDNRKLNTEAFF. CDR3 DNA: TGCGCCAGCAGCCAAGACAACCGGAAATTGAACACTGAAGCTTTCTTT.

This clonotype was found a few times. The V gene is TRBV7-2, the J gene TRBJ2-7; D is undetermined. This CDR3 spans 14 amino acids. V dropped 3 bases and J dropped 6 bases, with 15 bases sitting between them. Germline V gives CDR1 SGHTA, CDR2 FQGNSA. CDR3 bases: TGTGCCAGCAGCTTGGCCCCCCAAGCCTCCGAGCAGTACGTC. Protein sequence: CASSLAPQASEQYV.

This rearrangement joins TRBV7-2 to TRBJ1-2; no clear D. V was cut by 3 bases and J by 7 bases, with 12 bases left in between. Germline V gene data show CDR1 as SGHTA and CDR2 as FQGNSA. The CDR3 runs 13 residues. The CDR3 sequence: CASSLGQEGGYTF. The CDR3 DNA reads TGTGCCAGCAGCTTGGGCCAGGAAGGTGGCTACACCTTC.

The V call is TRBV12-3 or TRBV12-4, the J call TRBJ1-5; possible D gene TRBD1, 5 bases. The V and J ends lost 8 bases and 3 bases respectively, with 11 bases between them. The CDR3 length is 13 residues. DNA for the CDR3: TGTGCCAGCTCAGGGCGGAACAATCAGCCCCAGCATTTT. It yields the protein CASSGRNNQPQHF.

The genes are TRBV20-1 and TRBJ2-3; possibly TRBD2 for D (6 bases). The CDR3 sequence is 15 residues long. Trimming cost V 1 base and J 4 bases, with 15 bases left between them. Germline assignment: CDR1 DFQATT and CDR2 SNEGSKA (reference sequence). CDR3 in DNA: TGCAGTGCTAGAGGCGGGGCGGGCGGCGCAGATACGCAGTATTTT. As protein: CSARGGAGGADTQYF.

This clonotype has a handful of counts. This rearrangement joins TRBV29-1 to TRBJ2-7, with D perhaps matching TRBD1 (5 bases). The V end was cut by 8 bases, the J end by 5 bases, with 19 bases between. Germline CDR1 is SQVTM and CDR2 is ANQGSEA. The CDR3 contains 13 residues. CDR3 sequence: CSPRTRLGNEQYF. DNA of the CDR3: TGCAGCCCCCGGACACGTCTAGGCAACGAGCAGTACTTC.

This clonotype turned up a few times. This sequence joins TRBV6-2 or TRBV6-3 and TRBJ1-5; D is uncertain. Per germline, CDR1 MNHEY and CDR2 SVGEGT. This CDR3 contains 11 residues. The CDR3 sequence: CAAGSGQPQHF. CDR3 DNA: TGTGCGGCCGGATCGGGCCAGCCCCAGCATTTT.

There are many counts of this clonotype. The chain carries TRBV7-2 and TRBJ2-3, with TRBD2 identical over 7 bases. Germline V lookup: CDR1 SGHTA, CDR2 FQGNSA. The CDR3 is 14 amino acids. V was clipped by 6 bases and J by 4 bases; unmatched bases: 7. The CDR3 coding sequence is TGTGCCAGCAGTTGGGGGAGGGGCGCAGATACGCAGTATTTT. It translates to CASSWGRGADTQYF.